The sequence of this TCR beta chain was determined in a study of control samples from healthy donors and cancer patients. Assay: immunoSEQ multiplex PCR; the TCRdb copy retains only in-frame clones and omits some. The sample shows 100,000 to 150,000 clones, 87% of them seen only once. The sequence was collected from a young man in good health. Material for sequencing was blood.

The CDR3 bases are TGTGCCAGCAGTTTAGAGGGGATGGGAGAAGCTTTCTTT. Its translation is CASSLEGMGEAFF. The chain employs TRBV12-3 or TRBV12-4 and TRBJ1-1; D is possibly TRBD1 (5 bases). The CDR3 runs 13 residues. V shed 1 base and J shed 8 bases, with 11 bases lying between them.